The 31 T cell receptor beta chains listed next were all sequenced from one sample in a study of shared clonotypes between healthy human individuals. TCRdb's table, derived via immunoSEQ multiplex PCR, lists solely in-frame clones and lacks some. The table includes approximately 640,000 clones, 90% detected once. Sequencing was done on a sample of memory CD8+ T cells from PBMCs. Subset specified: CD45RO+ cells pooled with CCR7-negative TemRA cells. Receptors originate from a man aged 18 to 30 in good health. Some clones in this sample may be carry-over from other donors' samples.

The chain uses TRBV10-3 and TRBJ2-3, with 12 bases identical to TRBD2. The germline gives CDR1 ENHRY, CDR2 SYGVKD. The CDR3 length is 18 residues. The junction had 10 bases not matched to a gene; V was cut back by 6 bases and J by 0 bases. The CDR3 region is CAIRTLAGGPTSTDTQYF. CDR3 sequence (DNA): TGTGCCATCAGAACACTAGCGGGAGGACCTACTAGCACAGATACGCAGTATTTT.

This chain connects TRBV7-9 to TRBJ2-1; D possibly corresponds to TRBD1 (6 bases). Germline V lookup: CDR1 SEHNR, CDR2 FQNEAQ (reference sequence). V was trimmed by 8 bases and J by 9 bases, leaving 23 bases between them. The CDR3 is 15 residues long. As DNA, the CDR3 is TGTGCCAGCCAGGGGTTGGCTGACTTACCTGGTGAGCAGTTCTTC. The encoded protein is CASQGLADLPGEQFF.

The chain uses TRBV7-3 and TRBJ2-2; 9 positions match TRBD2. J was trimmed by 3 bases and V by 5 bases; bases with no gene match: 7. There are 16 residues in the CDR3. Germline V lookup: CDR1 SGHTA, CDR2 FQGTGA. This chain's CDR3 is CASSLPIAGDTGELFF. The CDR3 DNA follows: TGTGCCAGCAGCCTCCCGATAGCGGGGGACACCGGGGAGCTGTTTTTT.

The V gene is TRBV27, the J gene TRBJ2-7; 11 bases map to TRBD2. Germline V gene data show CDR1 as MNHEY and CDR2 as SMNVEV (reference sequence). V dropped 4 bases and J dropped 2; count of bases not matched to a gene: 10. The CDR3 consists of 17 residues. The CDR3 loop is CASSSAGTSGTAYEQYF. The DNA of the CDR3 is TGTGCCAGCAGTTCTGCCGGGACTAGCGGAACCGCCTACGAGCAGTACTTC.

Written as DNA, the CDR3 is TGTGCCAGCAGCGTCATGAAGAACCTAGGGGGTGAGCAGTTCTTC. Its protein is CASSVMKNLGGEQFF. V usage is TRBV9 and J usage is TRBJ2-1; tentatively, D is TRBD1 (6 bases). Trimming removed 2 bases at V and 9 bases at J, with 18 bases between. This CDR3 spans 15 amino acids. The V gene's germline CDR1 is SGDLS and CDR2 YYNGEE.

This sequence joins TRBV9 and TRBJ2-1; the D gene is possibly TRBD2 (6 bases). Germline-derived CDR1 and CDR2 are SGDLS and YYNGEE. V lost 4 bases and J 9 bases, leaving 11 bases between the germline ends. CDR3 length equals 12 residues. The CDR3 region has the DNA TGTGCCAGCAGCTTCGGGACTTCTGAGCAGTTCTTC. Translating gives CASSFGTSEQFF.

With regard to this clone: The same CDR3 can be traced to other DNA sequences in this sample. The CDR3 bases are TGTGCCATCAGTGAGCCGGACAGCAATCAGCCCCAGCATTTT. This encodes CAISEPDSNQPQHF. This chain uses TRBV10-3 with TRBJ1-5; D gene ambiguous. The germline V and J ends were trimmed by 2 bases and 1 base, with 6 bases remaining between them. The germline V gene has CDR1 ENHRY and CDR2 SYGVKD. There are 14 residues in the CDR3.

J is TRBJ2-3 and V is TRBV7-9; the D gene could be TRBD1 or TRBD2 (5 bases each). Trimming removed 5 bases at V and 4 bases at J, with 10 bases between. Germline V gene lookup returns CDR1 SEHNR and CDR2 FQNEAQ (reference sequence). The CDR3 has 13 amino acids. As DNA, the CDR3 is TGTGCCAGCAGCCCCGAGGGGTCAGATACGCAGTATTTT. It translates to CASSPEGSDTQYF.

The V gene is TRBV9, the J gene TRBJ1-1; D not resolved. The CDR3 covers 12 residues. Trimming left V 1 base short and J 7 bases short, with 8 bases between. Germline V gene sequence: CDR1 SGDLS, CDR2 YYNGEE. CDR3 DNA sequence: TGTGCCAGCAGCGTAAACTCGGGTGAAGCTTTCTTT. It specifies CASSVNSGEAFF.

In its sample, this clone was seen once. The V gene is TRBV7-6, the J gene TRBJ2-5, with D possibly TRBD2 on 6 matching bases. V was trimmed by 1 base and J by 2 bases, leaving 20 bases between them. Germline V gene sequence: CDR1 SGHVS, CDR2 FNYEAQ. The CDR3 length is 18 residues. This CDR3 is CASSLGGTRNPRQETQYF. The CDR3 nucleotides read TGTGCCAGCAGCTTAGGAGGGACTCGAAACCCTCGACAAGAGACCCAGTACTTC. The whole variable domain, filled in from reference TRBV7-6 and TRBJ2-5, reads GAGVSQSPRYKVTKRGQDVALRCDPISGHVSLYWYRQALGQGPEFLTYFNYEAQQDKSGLPNDRFSAERPEGSISTLTIQRTEQRDSAMYRCASSLGGTRNPRQETQYFGPGTRLLVL.

The table lists this clone with a count of one. The V gene is TRBV9, the J gene TRBJ1-5, with D unclear. The V gene lost 2 bases and the J gene lost 0 bases, with 9 bases spanning the gap. CDR1 SGDLS and CDR2 YYNGEE come from the germline V gene. The CDR3 has 15 residues. Here the CDR3 reads CASSVAGNSNQPQHF. CDR3 in DNA: TGTGCCAGCAGCGTGGCCGGCAATAGCAATCAGCCCCAGCATTTT.

The V call is TRBV6-1, the J call TRBJ1-3; D is perhaps TRBD1 (6 bases). The germline CDR1 and CDR2 sequences are MNHNS and SASEGT. The CDR3 is made up of 17 amino acids. V dropped 1 base and J dropped 2 bases, with 15 bases sitting between them. CDR3 amino acids: CASSEEYRAVTGNTIYF. CDR3 DNA sequence: TGTGCCAGCAGTGAAGAGTACAGGGCAGTTACTGGAAACACCATATATTTT.

This clone appeared a few times. This chain uses TRBV9 with TRBJ2-7, with 11 bases identical to TRBD1. The J segment lost 7 bases and the V segment lost 3 bases, leaving 6 bases of the junction unmatched. CDR1 SGDLS and CDR2 YYNGEE come from the germline V gene. This CDR3 has 14 residues. This CDR3 is CASSGGQGAGEQYF. CDR3 bases: TGTGCCAGCAGCGGAGGACAGGGGGCGGGTGAGCAGTACTTC.

The J gene is TRBJ2-3, the V gene TRBV4-1, with 7 bases identical to TRBD2. After removal of 1 base from V and 0 bases from J, the junction contained 10 bases not matched to a gene. The CDR3 has 18 amino acids. CDR1 is MGHRA and CDR2 is YSYEKL in the germline V gene. The CDR3 DNA follows: TGCGCCAGCAGCCAAGGGAGGGATCTAGCGGCTAGCACAGATACGCAGTATTTT. It translates to CASSQGRDLAASTDTQYF.

The chain links TRBV28 to TRBJ2-1, with no clear D. The CDR3 is 15 residues long. The V end lost 6 bases, the J end lost 4 bases, and 16 bases lay between the germline ends. CDR1 is MDHEN and CDR2 is SYDVKM in the germline V gene. CDR3 coding DNA: TGTGCCAGCAGCCCTACGGTGGAACAATACAATGAGCAGTTCTTC. Translating it yields CASSPTVEQYNEQFF.

J is TRBJ1-2 and V is TRBV7-9, with TRBD1 as a possible D gene (5 bases). The germline V and J ends were trimmed by 11 bases and 4 bases, with 11 bases remaining between them. The germline CDR1 and CDR2 sequences are SEHNR and FQNEAQ (reference sequence). The CDR3 is 11 amino acids. CDR3 sequence (DNA): TGTGCCCAAGGGGATTTCTATGGCTACACCTTC. Protein: CAQGDFYGYTF.

The rearrangement joins TRBV13 to TRBJ2-7; TRBD1 matches 8 bases. The CDR3 is made up of 16 amino acids. CDR1 is PRHDT and CDR2 is FYEKMQ in the germline V gene (reference sequence). The trim removed 5 bases at V and 0 bases at J, leaving 9 bases unmatched. The DNA of the CDR3 is TGTGCCAGCAGCCCGGCTGGACAGGGCGTCTCCTACGAGCAGTACTTC. This encodes CASSPAGQGVSYEQYF.

This clone was counted a single time. This sequence joins TRBV6-5 and TRBJ2-3; the D is unclear. Germline V gene lookup returns CDR1 MNHEY and CDR2 SVGAGI. V was trimmed by 5 bases and J by 6 bases, leaving 15 bases between them. The CDR3 consists of 14 residues. The DNA for the CDR3 is TGTGCCAGCAGTGAGTCGATCGAGCTGGATACGCAGTATTTT. It is translated as CASSESIELDTQYF.

The V and J genes are TRBV5-1 and TRBJ2-5, with D unresolved. CDR1 is SGHRS, CDR2 YFSETQ, per germline. This CDR3 region has 13 residues. V gave up 4 bases and J gave up 0 bases, with 7 bases separating them. The CDR3 spells CASSRLYQETQYF. In DNA form, the CDR3 reads TGCGCCAGCAGCCGACTGTACCAAGAGACCCAGTACTTC.

The chain recombines TRBV4-1 with TRBJ2-7; D is possibly TRBD1 or TRBD2 (7 bases each). The CDR3 consists of 16 residues. Per the germline V gene, CDR1 is MGHRA and CDR2 is YSYEKL. Trimming took 3 bases from V and 3 from J, leaving 18 bases between them. CDR3 DNA sequence: TGCGCCAGCAGCCACCCCCCCGCAGGGGGGGACTACGAGCAGTACTTC. Its translation is CASSHPPAGGDYEQYF.

CDR3 DNA: TGTGCCAGCAGCCCCCGCGGAAACACCATATATTTT. It specifies CASSPRGNTIYF. This chain links TRBV4-2 with TRBJ1-3; unclear D gene. The germline gives CDR1 LGHNA, CDR2 YNFKEQ. The germline V and J ends were trimmed by 4 bases and 4 bases, with 5 bases remaining between them. This CDR3 is built from 12 residues.

This clone was detected once. Here the CDR3 DNA reads TGTGCCTGGAGTCCAGGGACCACTGAAGCTTTCTTT. Translated, it gives CAWSPGTTEAFF. The V and J genes are TRBV30 and TRBJ1-1; possibly TRBD1 for D (5 bases). Germline lookup yields CDR1 GTSNPN and CDR2 SVGIG (reference sequence). Trimming took 2 bases from V and 4 from J, leaving 8 bases between them. This CDR3 spans 12 amino acids. Full variable domain (missing parts from reference TRBV30 and TRBJ1-1): SQTIHQWPATLVQPVGSPLSLECTVEGTSNPNLYWYRQAAGRGLQLLFYSVGIGQISSEVPQNLSASRPQDRQFILSSKKLLLSDSGFYLCAWSPGTTEAFFGQGTRLTVV.

The CDR3 is CASSSPLGTFSYEQYF. CDR3 nucleotides: TGTGCCAGCAGCTCCCCCCTTGGGACATTCTCCTACGAGCAGTACTTC. This chain uses TRBV11-2 with TRBJ2-7; TRBD1 is a possible D gene (6 bases). The V end lost 4 bases, the J end lost 0 bases, and 16 bases lay between the germline ends. This CDR3 comprises 16 residues. Per the germline V gene, CDR1 is SGHAT and CDR2 is FQNNGV. The whole variable domain, filled in from reference TRBV11-2 and TRBJ2-7, reads EAGVAQSPRYKIIEKRQSVAFWCNPISGHATLYWYQQILGQGPKLLIQFQNNGVVDDSQLPKDRFSAERLKGVDSTLKIQPAKLEDSAVYLCASSSPLGTFSYEQYFGPGTRLTVT.

The rearrangement uses TRBV6-1 and TRBJ2-7; possible D gene TRBD2, 6 bases. In germline, CDR1 is MNHNS, CDR2 SASEGT. The CDR3 length is 16 residues. V lost 3 bases and J lost 0, with 15 bases in between. CDR3 residues: CASSESGTWSSYEQYF. The CDR3 DNA sequence: TGTGCCAGCAGTGAGAGTGGGACTTGGAGCTCCTACGAGCAGTACTTC.

This clone was seen a few times. This chain joins TRBV7-9 and TRBJ2-5; a weak D match, TRBD1 (6 bases). In germline, CDR1 is SEHNR, CDR2 FQNEAQ (reference sequence). V lost 5 bases, J lost 1 base, and 14 bases lay in between. The CDR3 has 15 amino acids. CDR3 sequence: CASSHRVGTQETQYF. The DNA of the CDR3 is TGTGCCAGCAGCCACAGGGTTGGGACCCAAGAGACCCAGTACTTC.

The chain has TRBV7-3 and TRBJ2-1; TRBD2 agrees at 8 bases. The CDR3 covers 14 residues. V was clipped by 2 bases and J by 6 bases; unmatched bases: 3. Looked up from germline, CDR1 is SGHTA and CDR2 is FQGTGA. The CDR3 nucleotides read TGTGCCAGCAGCTTACTAGCGGGTCCCAATGAGCAGTTCTTC. Residues: CASSLLAGPNEQFF. Filled out from reference TRBV7-3 and TRBJ2-1, the complete variable domain reads GAGVSQTPSNKVTEKGKYVELRCDPISGHTALYWYRQSLGQGPEFLIYFQGTGAADDSGLPNDRFFAVRPEGSVSTLKIQRTERGDSAVYLCASSLLAGPNEQFFGPGTRLTVL.

The CDR3 spells CASSYSTSGKETQYF. The CDR3 DNA follows: TGTGCCAGCAGTTACTCGACTAGCGGGAAAGAGACCCAGTACTTC. V gene TRBV6-5 combines with J gene TRBJ2-5; 11 positions agree with TRBD2. After removal of 0 bases from V and 3 bases from J, the junction contained 0 bases not matched to a gene. Germline V CDR1 and CDR2: MNHEY, SVGAGI. This CDR3 has 15 amino acids.

The CDR3 sequence: CASSSGTGRVGDEQFF. Written as DNA, the CDR3 is TGTGCCAGCAGCTCCGGGACAGGGCGAGTTGGAGATGAGCAGTTCTTC. The V gene is TRBV13, the J gene TRBJ2-1; 9 nucleotides line up with TRBD1. The germline gives CDR1 PRHDT, CDR2 FYEKMQ (reference sequence). The CDR3 has 16 residues. V shed 4 bases, J shed 8 bases, and the junction held 12 bases outside the gene matches. The full variable domain, completed using reference TRBV13 and TRBJ2-1, is AAGVIQSPRHLIKEKRETATLKCYPIPRHDTVYWYQQGPGQDPQFLISFYEKMQSDKGSIPDRFSAQQFSDYHSELNMSSLELGDSALYFCASSSGTGRVGDEQFFGPGTRLTVL.

The chain recombines TRBV11-2 with TRBJ2-7; D uncertain. Germline values: CDR1 SGHAT, CDR2 FQNNGV. The CDR3 has 14 residues. The V and J ends lost 3 bases and 3 bases respectively, with 12 bases between them. The CDR3 protein is CASSFGVGLYEQYF. The CDR3, as DNA: TGTGCCAGCAGCTTTGGGGTGGGTCTCTACGAGCAGTACTTC.

J is TRBJ1-5 and V is TRBV6-5; D gene uncertain. CDR1 is MNHEY and CDR2 is SVGAGI in the germline V gene. Deletions cut 0 bases from V and 4 bases from J, with 13 bases between. The length of the CDR3 is 16 residues. The CDR3 sequence: CASSYSPRALNQPQHF. In nucleotides, the CDR3 is TGTGCCAGCAGTTACTCACCGAGGGCTCTAAATCAGCCCCAGCATTTT.

The CDR3 nucleotides are TGTGCCAGCAGCGCGGCCATCGGGGGTTCAACAGAAGCTTTCTTT. This encodes CASSAAIGGSTEAFF. The rearrangement uses TRBV9 and TRBJ1-1; a possible D gene is TRBD1 (5 bases). The CDR3 extends over 15 amino acids. From germline, CDR1 is SGDLS and CDR2 YYNGEE. Trimming cost V 3 bases and J 8 bases, with 20 bases left between them.